The rows below give T cell receptor beta chains drawn from one sample of a study of glioma-infiltrating T cells. TCRdb analysed the multiplex PCR reads with MiXCR anew, one entry per CDR3 protein. The sample lists 300,000 to 450,000 distinct CDR3 sequences, about two fifths seen once, with 12% in the top ten. Sequencing used glioma tissue, nonneoplastic brain tissue, or PBMCs (not recorded which). Receptor source: a human donor with low-grade glioma or glioblastoma, undergoing nonglioma brain surgery, or in good health (not recorded which). The CDR3 runs from the conserved cysteine through the conserved F or W. D genes are given only for firm matches. Size is omitted from some rows. Given values are once, few, many or a class for expanded clones.

size,V,J,D,DNA,CDR3
-,TRBV3-1,TRBJ1-4,-,TGTGCCAGCAGCCCTAGGACAACTGCTAATGATGAACTGTTTTTT,CASSPRTTANDELFF
many,TRBV6-2/TRBV6-3,TRBJ2-7,-,TGTGCCAGCAGTTACGCGGGGAGCTCCTACGAGCAGTACTTC,CASSYAGSSYEQYF
few,TRBV20-1,TRBJ1-2,-,TGCAGTGCTAGAGATCTGGTGGACACCGGCTACACCTTC,CSARDLVDTGYTF
few,TRBV28,TRBJ2-1,-,TGTGCCAGCAGTTCGGCCGGAGCGGCTTACTACAATGAGCAGTTCTTC,CASSSAGAAYYNEQFF
many,TRBV27,TRBJ2-1,TRBD2,TGTGCCAGCAGTCCGAAGTTAGCGGGAGATGGGTACAATGAGCAGTTCTTC,CASSPKLAGDGYNEQFF
many,TRBV28,TRBJ1-2,-,TGTGCCAGCCAACTGATAGGGTCCGGCTACACCTTC,CASQLIGSGYTF
-,TRBV12-3/TRBV12-4,TRBJ1-5,-,TGTGCCAGCAGTTCTTTAGACACCCCTCAGCCCCAGCATTTT,CASSSLDTPQPQHF
-,TRBV24-1,TRBJ1-2,TRBD1,TGTGCCACCAGTGACCCGGGACAGGTTAGCGACTACACCTTC,CATSDPGQVSDYTF
-,TRBV4-1,TRBJ2-2,TRBD2,TGCGCCAGCAGCCAAGCGAATAGCGGGAGCGGGAGCGGGGAGCTGTTTTTT,CASSQANSGSGSGELFF
many,TRBV20-1,TRBJ1-5,-,TGCAGTGCTAGCGAATTCGGCAGCCATAATCAGCCCCAGCATTTT,CSASEFGSHNQPQHF
many,TRBV4-1,TRBJ2-3,-,TGCGCCAGCAGCCAAGCGACCCCTCCACTCCCCACAGATACGCAGTATTTT,CASSQATPPLPTDTQYF
many,TRBV6-1,TRBJ1-5,-,TGTGCCAGCAGCCCCTCGGGGGATTCGGCTCAGCCCCAGCATTTT,CASSPSGDSAQPQHF
few,TRBV28,TRBJ2-6,-,TGTGCCAGCAGTTTTTGGGGGACTGGGGCCAACGTCCTGACTTTC,CASSFWGTGANVLTF
-,TRBV7-2,TRBJ2-3,-,TGTGCCGGCAGCTTAGGTCCGGGCACAGATACGCAGTATTTT,CAGSLGPGTDTQYF
once,TRBV5-1,TRBJ2-1,-,TGCGCCAGCAGCTGGCAAGCGGGCTACAATGAGCAGTTCTTC,CASSWQAGYNEQFF
-,TRBV4-3,TRBJ1-1,-,TGCGCCAGCAGCCAACGCGCTGGGAAAACCTTCGGAGCTTTCTTT,CASSQRAGKTFGAFF
-,TRBV20-1,TRBJ2-5,-,TGCAGTGCTAGAGAAGCTGGGGCCACCGGTGAGACCCAGTACTTC,CSAREAGATGETQYF
-,TRBV28,TRBJ2-1,-,TGTGCCAGCAGTCATGACTCCTACGAGCAGTTCTTC,CASSHDSYEQFF
few,TRBV28,TRBJ2-7,-,TGTGCCAGCAGTCCCCCCAGTGATGACGAGCAGTACTTC,CASSPPSDDEQYF
-,TRBV6-1,TRBJ2-7,-,TGTGCCATCAGTGGTGGCGGGAACTCCTACGAGCAGTACTTC,CAISGGGNSYEQYF
-,TRBV20-1,TRBJ2-1,TRBD1,TGCAGTGCTTTTACCGGGACAGAGGCATACAATGAGCAGTTCTTC,CSAFTGTEAYNEQFF
many,TRBV6-2/TRBV6-3,TRBJ1-1,-,TGTGCCAGCAGTTACCCCCCCTCGCGGGCTTTCTTT,CASSYPPSRAFF
many,TRBV19,TRBJ2-5,-,TGTGCCAGTTCCGTCTCTCAAGAGACCCAGTACTTC,CASSVSQETQYF
-,TRBV19,TRBJ1-2,-,TGTGCCAGTACCCGCGGGGCGAGCTATGGCTACACCTTC,CASTRGASYGYTF
-,TRBV4-3,TRBJ2-1,-,TGCGCCAGCAGCCAAGACGCCCCGGGGCTAGGCTTCAATGAGCAGTTCTTC,CASSQDAPGLGFNEQFF
-,TRBV7-9,TRBJ2-7,TRBD2,TGTGCCAGCAGCATCCGGGGGGGAACCTACGAGCAGTACTTC,CASSIRGGTYEQYF
few,TRBV10-3,TRBJ1-6,TRBD1,TGTGCCATCAGTGAGGATCCCCGGGACAGGGCCAGAAATTCACCCCTCCACTTT,CAISEDPRDRARNSPLHF
-,TRBV18,TRBJ2-5,TRBD2,TGTGCCAGCTCACCACCATCCGTTGCGAACGGAAACGGGAGGCCCCAGGAGACCCAGTACTTC,CASSPPSVANGNGRPQETQYF
many,TRBV6-1,TRBJ1-1,-,TGTGCCAGCAGTAGCCCGGCCCCCACTGAAGCTTTCTTT,CASSSPAPTEAFF
few,TRBV20-1,TRBJ2-5,-,TGCAGTGCTAGAGGGAGCCTCCAAGAGACCCAGTACTTC,CSARGSLQETQYF
-,TRBV5-4,TRBJ2-5,TRBD1,TGTGCCAGCAGCGAAAAGACAGGGCTCGAGACCCAGTACTTC,CASSEKTGLETQYF
-,TRBV18,TRBJ2-1,-,TGTGCCAGCTCACCCTCCGGGACACGTGAGCAGTTCTTC,CASSPSGTREQFF
-,TRBV15,TRBJ2-1,-,TGTGCCACCAGCAGAGTGTGGGTCAGCTCCTACAATGAGCAGTTCTTC,CATSRVWVSSYNEQFF